This T cell receptor (beta chain) comes out of a study of patients and donors after allogeneic stem cell transplantation. In TCRdb, the RT-PCR reads were re-called with MiXCR into one record per CDR3 protein. The sample lists around 170,000 distinct CDR3 sequences, 24% seen once, with roughly a quarter in the top ten. This clonotype was observed a handful of times. The CDR3 contains 16 residues. Germline V gives CDR1 SGHNT, CDR2 YENEEA. V trimming: 5 bases; J trimming: 4 bases; junction bases outside the gene matches: 9. The V and J genes are TRBV11-3 and TRBJ1-1, with TRBD1 identical over 11 bases. The sequenced material came from blood, either unsorted or a sorted T cell fraction (not recorded which). The clonotype originates from a human donor who was either an allogeneic HSCT recipient or a stem cell or donor lymphocyte infusion donor (not recorded which). It is not recorded whose cells these are; they may come from a transplant donor. The DNA of the CDR3 is TGTGCCAGCAGCGGCCAGGACAGGGGGCTTTTCACTGAAGCTTTCTTT. This sequence encodes CASSGQDRGLFTEAFF.